These T cell receptor beta chains were read from a single sample in a study of control samples from healthy donors and cancer patients. Some clones are missing from TCRdb's copy, which holds only in-frame ones; the method was immunoSEQ multiplex PCR. The sample consists of 150,000 to 200,000 clones, roughly nine tenths of them appearing once. Input material: blood. These receptors all come from a woman aged 25 to 39 in good health. The CDR3 runs from the conserved cysteine through the conserved F or W. D genes are given only for firm matches. Some rows have no size entry. The others give once, few or many, or a class for an expanded clone.

abundance: -; j_gene: TRBJ1-2; v_gene: TRBV28; d_gene: TRBD1; CDR3nt: TGTGCCAGCACTACAGGGGCTGGCGGCTACACCTTC; CDR3aa: CASTTGAGGYTF
abundance: -; j_gene: TRBJ2-1; v_gene: TRBV28; d_gene: -; CDR3nt: TGTGCCAGCAGTCGGACAAACTACAATGAGCAGTTCTTC; CDR3aa: CASSRTNYNEQFF
abundance: -; j_gene: TRBJ2-2; v_gene: TRBV4-2; d_gene: -; CDR3nt: TGTGCCAGCAGCCAAGGGGAAGGTCCCCTCACCGGGGAGCTGTTTTTT; CDR3aa: CASSQGEGPLTGELFF
abundance: -; j_gene: TRBJ2-1; v_gene: TRBV9; d_gene: -; CDR3nt: TGTGCCAGCAGCGCCCGCGGGTGGAGCTCCTACAATGAGCAGTTCTTC; CDR3aa: CASSARGWSSYNEQFF
abundance: -; j_gene: TRBJ1-4; v_gene: TRBV5-1; d_gene: TRBD1; CDR3nt: TGCGCCAGCAGCCGACCCGGGACAGGGCCTAATGAAAAACTGTTTTTT; CDR3aa: CASSRPGTGPNEKLFF
abundance: -; j_gene: TRBJ2-1; v_gene: TRBV18; d_gene: TRBD1; CDR3nt: TGTGCCAGCTCACCACAGACCCGGGACAGGGAGTTCTTC; CDR3aa: CASSPQTRDREFF
abundance: -; j_gene: TRBJ2-1; v_gene: TRBV5-1; d_gene: TRBD2; CDR3nt: TGCGCCAGCAGCTTGGCCGGCGGGAGGGCGTGGGAGCAGTTCTTC; CDR3aa: CASSLAGGRAWEQFF
abundance: -; j_gene: TRBJ1-5; v_gene: TRBV6-2/TRBV6-3; d_gene: -; CDR3nt: TGTGCCAGCAGTTGGCCGAACCGGGGTGGCAATCAGCCCCAGCATTTT; CDR3aa: CASSWPNRGGNQPQHF
abundance: -; j_gene: TRBJ2-2; v_gene: TRBV24-1; d_gene: -; CDR3nt: TGTGCCACCAGCCCTACTACTGGGCGGTACACCGGGGAGCTGTTTTTT; CDR3aa: CATSPTTGRYTGELFF
abundance: -; j_gene: TRBJ2-7; v_gene: TRBV27; d_gene: -; CDR3nt: TGTGCCAGCAGTTTATTAGGCGGGTACTACGAGCAGTACTTC; CDR3aa: CASSLLGGYYEQYF
abundance: -; j_gene: TRBJ1-1; v_gene: TRBV19; d_gene: -; CDR3nt: TGTGCCAGTAGTCCCAGCACCGGGTTACTCTATGAAGCTTTCTTT; CDR3aa: CASSPSTGLLYEAFF
abundance: -; j_gene: TRBJ1-6; v_gene: TRBV28; d_gene: -; CDR3nt: TGTGCCAGCAGTCAAGCCACCACGATAGAGTCACCCCTCCACTTT; CDR3aa: CASSQATTIESPLHF
abundance: -; j_gene: TRBJ2-3; v_gene: TRBV28; d_gene: -; CDR3nt: TGTGCCAGCAGTTTTCCCGATGATCCCACAGATACGCAGTATTTT; CDR3aa: CASSFPDDPTDTQYF
abundance: -; j_gene: TRBJ2-2; v_gene: TRBV5-1; d_gene: -; CDR3nt: TGCGCCAGCAGCTTGGGGGGTTCCGGGGAGCTGTTTTTT; CDR3aa: CASSLGGSGELFF
abundance: -; j_gene: TRBJ1-1; v_gene: TRBV11-2; d_gene: -; CDR3nt: TGTGCCAGCTCGCGTCTGGGCTCTGAAGCTTTCTTT; CDR3aa: CASSRLGSEAFF
abundance: -; j_gene: TRBJ2-7; v_gene: TRBV12-3/TRBV12-4; d_gene: -; CDR3nt: TGTGCCAGCACCCTGGGGGGCGAGCAGTACTTC; CDR3aa: CASTLGGEQYF
abundance: once; j_gene: TRBJ1-1; v_gene: TRBV4-1; d_gene: -; CDR3nt: TGCGCCAGCAGCCAAGCAGGCTTGAACACTGAAGCTTTCTTT; CDR3aa: CASSQAGLNTEAFF
abundance: -; j_gene: TRBJ2-5; v_gene: TRBV18; d_gene: TRBD1; CDR3nt: TGTGCCAGCTCATCCCTAACAGGGGGAGGTCAAGAGACCCAGTACTTC; CDR3aa: CASSSLTGGGQETQYF
abundance: -; j_gene: TRBJ2-7; v_gene: TRBV4-3; d_gene: TRBD1; CDR3nt: TGCGCCAGCAGCCTAAGCAGGGGGCCAATCCACGAGCAGTACTTC; CDR3aa: CASSLSRGPIHEQYF
abundance: -; j_gene: TRBJ2-3; v_gene: TRBV28; d_gene: -; CDR3nt: TGTGCCAGCAGCCCCAGGGAGAGAGTGCTGCACATGGATACGCAGTATTTT; CDR3aa: CASSPRERVLHMDTQYF
abundance: -; j_gene: TRBJ2-3; v_gene: TRBV7-7; d_gene: TRBD1; CDR3nt: TGTGCTAGCAGCTTAGGGACAGGTACCACAGATACGCAGTATTTT; CDR3aa: CASSLGTGTTDTQYF
abundance: -; j_gene: TRBJ2-6; v_gene: TRBV6-2/TRBV6-3; d_gene: -; CDR3nt: TGTGCCAGCAGTTACGATAGCTCTGGGGCCAACGTCCTGACTTTC; CDR3aa: CASSYDSSGANVLTF
abundance: -; j_gene: TRBJ2-7; v_gene: TRBV7-2; d_gene: -; CDR3nt: TGTGCCAGCAGCTCCCGGACTATGCCCTACGAGCAGTACTTC; CDR3aa: CASSSRTMPYEQYF
abundance: -; j_gene: TRBJ2-3; v_gene: TRBV19; d_gene: -; CDR3nt: TGTGCCAGTTCAGACAGGACGGATACGCAGTATTTT; CDR3aa: CASSDRTDTQYF
abundance: -; j_gene: TRBJ2-2; v_gene: TRBV14; d_gene: TRBD1; CDR3nt: TGTGCCAGCAGACAGGGGACCGGGGAGCTGTTTTTT; CDR3aa: CASRQGTGELFF
abundance: -; j_gene: TRBJ2-3; v_gene: TRBV24-1; d_gene: -; CDR3nt: TGTGCCACCAGTCGGGGCCTAGCCACAGATACGCAGTATTTT; CDR3aa: CATSRGLATDTQYF
abundance: few; j_gene: TRBJ1-2; v_gene: TRBV27; d_gene: TRBD1; CDR3nt: TGTGCCAGCAGTTTAACAGGGGACTATGGCTACACCTTC; CDR3aa: CASSLTGDYGYTF
abundance: -; j_gene: TRBJ2-5; v_gene: TRBV11-3; d_gene: TRBD2; CDR3nt: TGTGCCAGCAGCGACCCGGGACTAGCGCAAGAGACCCAGTACTTC; CDR3aa: CASSDPGLAQETQYF
abundance: -; j_gene: TRBJ2-7; v_gene: TRBV3-1/TRBV3-2; d_gene: TRBD2; CDR3nt: TGTGCCAGCAGCCCACTAGCGGGAGACTACGAGCAGTACTTC; CDR3aa: CASSPLAGDYEQYF
abundance: -; j_gene: TRBJ2-7; v_gene: TRBV27; d_gene: -; CDR3nt: TGTGCCAGCAGTTTTCTGAAATGGCCCCACCTTGGCGAGCAGTACTTC; CDR3aa: CASSFLKWPHLGEQYF
abundance: -; j_gene: TRBJ2-7; v_gene: TRBV6-2/TRBV6-3; d_gene: -; CDR3nt: TGTGCCAGCAGTTACTCTGCCCCTAGCGAGCAGTACTTC; CDR3aa: CASSYSAPSEQYF
abundance: -; j_gene: TRBJ2-7; v_gene: TRBV6-6; d_gene: -; CDR3nt: TGTGCCAGCAGGACAGACGGAACTTCCTACGAGCAGTACTTC; CDR3aa: CASRTDGTSYEQYF
abundance: once; j_gene: TRBJ1-4; v_gene: TRBV6-5; d_gene: -; CDR3nt: TGTGCCAGCACCGAGGGTGGCGAAAAACTGTTTTTT; CDR3aa: CASTEGGEKLFF
abundance: -; j_gene: TRBJ1-4; v_gene: TRBV9; d_gene: TRBD1; CDR3nt: TGTGCCAGCAGCGGGCCGGGGACAGGGGAAGGAAAACTGTTTTTT; CDR3aa: CASSGPGTGEGKLFF
abundance: -; j_gene: TRBJ2-7; v_gene: TRBV6-2/TRBV6-3; d_gene: -; CDR3nt: TGTGCCAGCAGTTACTCGCGGGTTGGGGACACTCTCTACGAGCAGTACTTC; CDR3aa: CASSYSRVGDTLYEQYF
abundance: -; j_gene: TRBJ1-2; v_gene: TRBV3-1/TRBV3-2; d_gene: -; CDR3nt: TGTGCCAGCAGCCAAAGTATAGTAGCAGGGGCCTATGGCTACACCTTC; CDR3aa: CASSQSIVAGAYGYTF
abundance: -; j_gene: TRBJ1-1; v_gene: TRBV20-1; d_gene: -; CDR3nt: TGCAGTGCTAGTAGGAACACTGAAGCTTTCTTT; CDR3aa: CSASRNTEAFF
abundance: once; j_gene: TRBJ2-7; v_gene: TRBV30; d_gene: -; CDR3nt: TGTGCCTGGAGTTTAGGGAGCCACGAGCAGTACTTC; CDR3aa: CAWSLGSHEQYF
abundance: -; j_gene: TRBJ2-5; v_gene: TRBV25-1; d_gene: TRBD1; CDR3nt: TGTGCCAGCAGTGAAGGGGACAGGGTGGAGTGGGAGACCCAGTACTTC; CDR3aa: CASSEGDRVEWETQYF
abundance: once; j_gene: TRBJ2-7; v_gene: TRBV13; d_gene: TRBD2; CDR3nt: TGTGCCAGCAGCTCAATCGGGACTAGCGGGACTGGAGAGCAGTACTTC; CDR3aa: CASSSIGTSGTGEQYF